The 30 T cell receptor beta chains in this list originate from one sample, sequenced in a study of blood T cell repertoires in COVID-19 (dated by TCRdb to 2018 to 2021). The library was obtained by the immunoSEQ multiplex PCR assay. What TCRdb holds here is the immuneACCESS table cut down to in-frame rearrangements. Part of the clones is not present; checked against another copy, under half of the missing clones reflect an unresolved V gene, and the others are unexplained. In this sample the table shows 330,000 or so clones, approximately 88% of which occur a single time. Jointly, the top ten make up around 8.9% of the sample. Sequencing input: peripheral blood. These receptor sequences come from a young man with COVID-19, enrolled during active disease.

The CDR3 region has the DNA TGTGCCACCAGTGATCCCTCGGACAGGGCGGGAGAGACCCAGTACTTC. Translation: CATSDPSDRAGETQYF. The chain employs TRBV24-1 and TRBJ2-5; the match to TRBD1 covers 8 bases. The germline gives CDR1 KGHDR, CDR2 SFDVKD. This CDR3 has 16 residues. V was clipped by 3 bases and J by 4 bases; unmatched bases: 9.

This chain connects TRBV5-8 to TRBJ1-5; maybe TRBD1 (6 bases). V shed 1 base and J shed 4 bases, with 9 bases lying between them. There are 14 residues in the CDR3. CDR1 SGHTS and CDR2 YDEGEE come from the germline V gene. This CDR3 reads CASSLSQGNQPQHF. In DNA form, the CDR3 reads TGTGCCAGCAGCTTGTCGCAGGGGAATCAGCCCCAGCATTTT.

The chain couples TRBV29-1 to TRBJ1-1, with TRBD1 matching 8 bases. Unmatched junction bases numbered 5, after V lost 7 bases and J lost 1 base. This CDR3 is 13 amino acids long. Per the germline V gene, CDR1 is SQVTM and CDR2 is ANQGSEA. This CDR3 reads CSASQGGNTEAFF. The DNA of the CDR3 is TGCAGCGCCTCACAGGGGGGGAACACTGAAGCTTTCTTT.

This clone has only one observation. The DNA of the CDR3 is TGTGCCAGCAGTTACGCTAGTACAGGGCTGGCCGGGGAGCTGTTTTTT. Encoded protein: CASSYASTGLAGELFF. The chain carries TRBV6-5 and TRBJ2-2; perhaps TRBD1 as D (6 bases). V was clipped by 2 bases and J by 6 bases, with 16 bases between them. Per the germline V gene, CDR1 is MNHEY and CDR2 is SVGAGI. CDR3 size: 16 residues.

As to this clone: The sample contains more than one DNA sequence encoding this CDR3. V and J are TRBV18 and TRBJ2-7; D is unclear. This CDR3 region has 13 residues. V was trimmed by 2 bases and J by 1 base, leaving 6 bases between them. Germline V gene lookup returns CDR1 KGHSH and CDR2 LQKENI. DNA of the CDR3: TGTGCCAGCTCACCAGGGCAATCCTACGAGCAGTACTTC. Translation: CASSPGQSYEQYF. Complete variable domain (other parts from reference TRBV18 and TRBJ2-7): NAGVMQNPRHLVRRRGQEARLRCSPMKGHSHVYWYRQLPEEGLKFMVYLQKENIIDESGMPKERFSAEFPKEGPSILRIQQVVRGDSAAYFCASSPGQSYEQYFGPGTRLTVT.

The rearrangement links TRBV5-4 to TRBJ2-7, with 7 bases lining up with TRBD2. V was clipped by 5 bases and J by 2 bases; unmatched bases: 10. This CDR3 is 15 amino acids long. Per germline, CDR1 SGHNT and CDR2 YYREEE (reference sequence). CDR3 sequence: CASSLERDPAYEQYF. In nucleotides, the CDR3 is TGTGCCAGCAGTTTAGAGCGGGACCCAGCCTACGAGCAGTACTTC.

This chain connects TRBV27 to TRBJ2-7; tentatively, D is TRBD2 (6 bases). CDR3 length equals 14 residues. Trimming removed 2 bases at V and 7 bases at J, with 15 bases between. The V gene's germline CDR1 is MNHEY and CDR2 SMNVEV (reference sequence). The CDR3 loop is CASSLAGPLREQYF. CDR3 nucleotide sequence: TGTGCCAGCAGTTTAGCGGGACCTTTGAGAGAGCAGTACTTC.

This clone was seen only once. The CDR3 loop is CASSVVGLAPIGEQFF. CDR3 nucleotide sequence: TGTGCCAGCAGCGTAGTTGGACTAGCCCCCATCGGAGAGCAGTTCTTC. The chain carries TRBV9 and TRBJ2-1, with 8 bases aligning to TRBD2. CDR1 SGDLS and CDR2 YYNGEE come from the germline V gene. This CDR3 has 16 residues. The V and J ends lost 0 bases and 10 bases, in that order; junction bases with no gene match: 12.

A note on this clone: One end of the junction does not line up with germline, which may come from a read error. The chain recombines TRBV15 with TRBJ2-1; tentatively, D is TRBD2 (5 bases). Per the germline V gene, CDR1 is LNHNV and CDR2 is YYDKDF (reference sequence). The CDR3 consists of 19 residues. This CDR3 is CATSRVRAALESSYNEQFF. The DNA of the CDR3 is TGTGCCACCAGCAGAGTTAGAGCGGCGCTTGAAAGCTCCTATAATGAGCAGTTCTTC.

The CDR3 loop reads CASSTQGASYEQYF. Here the CDR3 DNA reads TGTGCCAGCAGTACACAGGGGGCGTCCTACGAGCAGTACTTC. This sequence joins TRBV27 and TRBJ2-7; 9 positions agree with TRBD1. The length of the CDR3 is 14 residues. V was pared by 5 bases and J by 1 base, with 3 bases of the junction left unmatched. From germline, CDR1 is MNHEY and CDR2 SMNVEV (reference sequence).

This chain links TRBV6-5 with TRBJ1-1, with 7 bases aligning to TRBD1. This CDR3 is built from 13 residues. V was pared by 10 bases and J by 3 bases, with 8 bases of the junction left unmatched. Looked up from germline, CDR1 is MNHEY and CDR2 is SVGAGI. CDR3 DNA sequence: TGTGCCAATAGACAGGGTACGTACACTGAAGCTTTCTTT. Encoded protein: CANRQGTYTEAFF.

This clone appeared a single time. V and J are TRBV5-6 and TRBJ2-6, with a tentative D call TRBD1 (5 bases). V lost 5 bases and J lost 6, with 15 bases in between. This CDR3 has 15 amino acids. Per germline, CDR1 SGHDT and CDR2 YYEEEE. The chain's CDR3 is CASRAYRLVANVLTF. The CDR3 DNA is TGTGCCAGCAGGGCCTACAGGCTTGTGGCCAACGTCCTGACTTTC.

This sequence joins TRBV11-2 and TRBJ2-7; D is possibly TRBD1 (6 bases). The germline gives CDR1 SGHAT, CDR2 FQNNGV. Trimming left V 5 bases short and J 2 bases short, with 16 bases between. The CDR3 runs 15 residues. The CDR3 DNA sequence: TGTGCCAGCAGCGGTGAACAGGGTTCAGCCTACGAGCAGTACTTC. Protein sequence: CASSGEQGSAYEQYF.

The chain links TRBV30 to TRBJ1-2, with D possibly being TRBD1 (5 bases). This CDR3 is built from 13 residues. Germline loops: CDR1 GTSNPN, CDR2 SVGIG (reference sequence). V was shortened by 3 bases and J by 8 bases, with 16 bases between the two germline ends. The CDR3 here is CAWSPGLGFGYTF. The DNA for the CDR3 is TGTGCCTGGAGCCCGGGACTGGGATTCGGCTACACCTTC.

The CDR3, as DNA: TGTGCCACCAGCGGAGTCGGGATTTTGTACAATGAGCAGTTCTTC. Amino acid sequence: CATSGVGILYNEQFF. The rearrangement links TRBV15 to TRBJ2-1; D might be TRBD2 (5 bases). Germline-derived CDR1 and CDR2 are LNHNV and YYDKDF (reference sequence). The V gene lost 5 bases and the J gene lost 4 bases, with 15 bases spanning the gap. CDR3 length: 15 residues.

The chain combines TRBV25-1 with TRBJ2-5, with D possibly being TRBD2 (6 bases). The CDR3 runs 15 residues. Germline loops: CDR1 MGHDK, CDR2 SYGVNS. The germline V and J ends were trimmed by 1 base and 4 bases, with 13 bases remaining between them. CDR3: CASSELRLGRETQYF. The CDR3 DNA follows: TGTGCCAGCAGTGAATTACGACTAGGGAGAGAGACCCAGTACTTC. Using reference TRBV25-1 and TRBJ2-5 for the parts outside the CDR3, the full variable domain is EADIYQTPRYLVIGTGKKITLECSQTMGHDKMYWYQQDPGMELHLIHYSYGVNSTEKGDLSSESTVSRIRTEHFPLTLESARPSHTSQYLCASSELRLGRETQYFGPGTRLLVL.

CDR3 sequence: CASSLAGSDEQYF. DNA for the CDR3: TGTGCCAGCAGTTTAGCGGGGTCGGACGAGCAGTACTTC. The chain joins TRBV27 to TRBJ2-7, with D possibly being TRBD2 (6 bases). The CDR3 is 13 residues long. Between the trimmed V and J ends, which lost 2 bases and 5 bases, there was a span of 10 bases. The V gene's germline CDR1 is MNHEY and CDR2 SMNVEV (reference sequence).

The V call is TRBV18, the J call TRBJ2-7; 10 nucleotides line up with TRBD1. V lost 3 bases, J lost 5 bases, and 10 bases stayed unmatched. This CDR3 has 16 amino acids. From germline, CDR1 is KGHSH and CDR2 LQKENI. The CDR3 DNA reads TGTGCCAGCTCACCGCGACAGGGGGCTCCGGGTCACGAGCAGTACTTC. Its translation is CASSPRQGAPGHEQYF.

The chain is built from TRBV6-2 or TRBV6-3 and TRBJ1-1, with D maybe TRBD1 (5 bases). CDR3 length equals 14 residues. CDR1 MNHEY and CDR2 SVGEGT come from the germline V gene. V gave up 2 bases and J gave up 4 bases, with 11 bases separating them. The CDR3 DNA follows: TGTGCCAGCAGTTACATCAGGGAGGGCACTGAAGCTTTCTTT. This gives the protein CASSYIREGTEAFF.

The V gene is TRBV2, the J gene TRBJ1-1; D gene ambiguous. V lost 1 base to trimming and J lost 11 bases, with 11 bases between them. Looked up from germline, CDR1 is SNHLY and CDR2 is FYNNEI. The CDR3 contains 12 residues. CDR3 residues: CASSEGRLRAFF. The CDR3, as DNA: TGTGCCAGCAGTGAAGGGAGATTACGGGCTTTCTTT.

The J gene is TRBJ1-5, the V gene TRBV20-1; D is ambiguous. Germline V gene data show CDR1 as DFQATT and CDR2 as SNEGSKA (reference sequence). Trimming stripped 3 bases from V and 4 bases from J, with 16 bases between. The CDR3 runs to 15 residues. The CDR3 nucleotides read TGCAGTGCTAGTGTCCGGGGTGTACAAAATCAGCCCCAGCATTTT. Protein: CSASVRGVQNQPQHF.

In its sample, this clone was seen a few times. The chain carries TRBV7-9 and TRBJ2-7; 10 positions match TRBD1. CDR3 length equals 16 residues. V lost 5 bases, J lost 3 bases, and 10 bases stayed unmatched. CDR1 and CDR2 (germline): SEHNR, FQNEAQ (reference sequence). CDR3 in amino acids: CASSPTPGQGGYEQYF. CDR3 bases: TGTGCCAGCAGCCCGACCCCAGGACAGGGGGGCTACGAGCAGTACTTC.

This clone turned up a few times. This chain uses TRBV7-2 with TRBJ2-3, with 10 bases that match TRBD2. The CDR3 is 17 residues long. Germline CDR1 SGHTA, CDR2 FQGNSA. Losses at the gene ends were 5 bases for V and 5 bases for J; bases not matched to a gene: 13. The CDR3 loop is CASSQSSGRGGIDTQYF. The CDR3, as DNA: TGTGCCAGCAGCCAAAGCAGCGGGAGGGGCGGAATAGATACGCAGTATTTT.

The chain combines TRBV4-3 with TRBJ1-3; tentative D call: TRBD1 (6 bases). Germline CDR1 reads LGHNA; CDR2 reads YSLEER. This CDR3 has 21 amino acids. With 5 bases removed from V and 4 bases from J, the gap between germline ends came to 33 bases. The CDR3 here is CASSSHTAQGKGLVSGNTIYF. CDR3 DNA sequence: TGCGCCAGCAGCTCTCACACGGCCCAGGGGAAAGGCCTTGTTTCCGGAAACACCATATATTTT.

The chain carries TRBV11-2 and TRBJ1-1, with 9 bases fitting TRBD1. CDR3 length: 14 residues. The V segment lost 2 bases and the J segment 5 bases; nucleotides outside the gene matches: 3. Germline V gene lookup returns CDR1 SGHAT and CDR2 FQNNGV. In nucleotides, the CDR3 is TGTGCCAGCAGCTTAAGACAGGGGGGGACTGAAGCTTTCTTT. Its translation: CASSLRQGGTEAFF.

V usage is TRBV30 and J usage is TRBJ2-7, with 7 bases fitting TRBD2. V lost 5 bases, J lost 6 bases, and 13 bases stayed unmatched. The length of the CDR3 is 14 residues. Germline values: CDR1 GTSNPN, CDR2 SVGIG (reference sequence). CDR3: CAWGSGAGPIEQYF. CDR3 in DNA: TGTGCCTGGGGAAGCGGGGCAGGGCCCATCGAGCAGTACTTC.

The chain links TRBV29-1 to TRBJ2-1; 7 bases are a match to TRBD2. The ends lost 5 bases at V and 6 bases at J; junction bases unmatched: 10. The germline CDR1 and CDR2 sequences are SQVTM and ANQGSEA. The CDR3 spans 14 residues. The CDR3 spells CSVLLTGGGNEQFF. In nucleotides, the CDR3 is TGCAGCGTTTTGTTAACGGGAGGCGGCAATGAGCAGTTCTTC.

Here the CDR3 DNA reads TGTGCCAGCAGGGATGGGACTAGCGGGGCCTACGAGCAGTACTTC. Encoded protein: CASRDGTSGAYEQYF. J is TRBJ2-7 and V is TRBV5-6, with 13 bases identical to TRBD2. The germline CDR1 and CDR2 sequences are SGHDT and YYEEEE. J gave up 2 bases and V 5 bases, and 4 bases lay outside the gene matches. The CDR3 is 15 amino acids.

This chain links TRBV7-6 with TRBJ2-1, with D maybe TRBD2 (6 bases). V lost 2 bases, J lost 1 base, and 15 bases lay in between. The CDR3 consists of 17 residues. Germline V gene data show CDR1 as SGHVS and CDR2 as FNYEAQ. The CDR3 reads CASSLQSGDLSYNEQFF. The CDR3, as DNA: TGTGCCAGCAGCTTACAGTCGGGGGACCTATCCTACAATGAGCAGTTCTTC.

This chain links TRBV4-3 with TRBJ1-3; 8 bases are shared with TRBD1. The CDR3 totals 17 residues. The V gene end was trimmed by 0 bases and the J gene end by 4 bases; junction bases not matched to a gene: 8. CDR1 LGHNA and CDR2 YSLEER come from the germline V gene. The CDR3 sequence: CASSQDLSRGQGNTIYF. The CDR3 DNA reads TGCGCCAGCAGCCAAGATCTAAGCAGGGGGCAAGGAAACACCATATATTTT.